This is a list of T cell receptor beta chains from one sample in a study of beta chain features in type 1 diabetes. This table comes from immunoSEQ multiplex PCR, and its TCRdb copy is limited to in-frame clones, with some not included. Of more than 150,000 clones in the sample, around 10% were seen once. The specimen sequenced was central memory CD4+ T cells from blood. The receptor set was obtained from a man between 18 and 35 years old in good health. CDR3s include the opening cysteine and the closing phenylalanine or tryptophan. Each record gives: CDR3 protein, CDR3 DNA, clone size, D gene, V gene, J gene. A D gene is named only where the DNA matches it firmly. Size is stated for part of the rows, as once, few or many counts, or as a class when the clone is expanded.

CDR3: CASNPGQGSTDTQYF
DNA: TGTGCCAGCAACCCCGGACAGGGAAGCACAGATACGCAGTATTTT
size: NA
D: TRBD1
V: TRBV9
J: TRBJ2-3

CDR3: CASKRLAASSYEQYF
DNA: TGTGCCAGCAAACGACTAGCGGCGAGCTCCTACGAGCAGTACTTC
size: once
D: TRBD2
V: TRBV27
J: TRBJ2-7

CDR3: CSARILNTQYF
DNA: TGCAGTGCTAGGATCCTAAATACGCAGTATTTT
size: few
D: NA
V: TRBV20-1
J: TRBJ2-3

CDR3: CASSLEQSSYEQYF
DNA: TGTGCCAGCAGCTTAGAACAGTCCTCCTACGAGCAGTACTTC
size: few
D: NA
V: TRBV7-9
J: TRBJ2-7

CDR3: CASSSPIGTSGRVYNEQFF
DNA: TGTGCCAGCAGCTCCCCGATCGGGACTAGCGGGCGCGTTTACAATGAGCAGTTCTTC
size: NA
D: TRBD2
V: TRBV5-6
J: TRBJ2-1

CDR3: CASSRDRDNEQFF
DNA: TGTGCCAGCAGCCGGGACAGGGACAATGAGCAGTTCTTC
size: few
D: TRBD1
V: TRBV7-2
J: TRBJ2-1

CDR3: CASSAGLSNTEAFF
DNA: TGTGCCAGCAGCGCGGGACTTTCGAACACTGAAGCTTTCTTT
size: few
D: NA
V: TRBV9
J: TRBJ1-1

CDR3: CASSVGKLGGQETQYF
DNA: TGTGCCAGCAGCGTAGGGAAACTAGGGGGCCAAGAGACCCAGTACTTC
size: NA
D: NA
V: TRBV9
J: TRBJ2-5

CDR3: CASSLPRTGADGYTF
DNA: TGTGCCAGCAGCTTACCGCGGACAGGGGCGGATGGCTACACCTTC
size: NA
D: TRBD1
V: TRBV7-8
J: TRBJ1-2

CDR3: CASSAPRTTPYEQYF
DNA: TGTGCCAGCAGTGCCCCAAGGACAACTCCCTACGAGCAGTACTTC
size: NA
D: NA
V: TRBV6-4
J: TRBJ2-7

CDR3: CSANRGGYQETQYF
DNA: TGCAGCGCAAACAGGGGAGGGTACCAAGAGACCCAGTACTTC
size: NA
D: NA
V: TRBV29-1
J: TRBJ2-5